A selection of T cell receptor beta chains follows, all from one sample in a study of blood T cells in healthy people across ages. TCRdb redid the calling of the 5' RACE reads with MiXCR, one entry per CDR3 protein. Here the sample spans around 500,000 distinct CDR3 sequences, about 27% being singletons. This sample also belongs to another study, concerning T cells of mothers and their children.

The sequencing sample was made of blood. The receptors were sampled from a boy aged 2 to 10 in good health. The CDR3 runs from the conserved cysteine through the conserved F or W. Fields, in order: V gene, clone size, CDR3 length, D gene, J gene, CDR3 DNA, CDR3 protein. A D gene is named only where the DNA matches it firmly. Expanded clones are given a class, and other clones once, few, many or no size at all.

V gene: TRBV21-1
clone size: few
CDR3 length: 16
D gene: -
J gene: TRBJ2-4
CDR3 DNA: TGTGCCAGCAGTAGCCTTCACAGGGGTTCCAAAAACATTCAGTACTTC
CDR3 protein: CASSSLHRGSKNIQYF

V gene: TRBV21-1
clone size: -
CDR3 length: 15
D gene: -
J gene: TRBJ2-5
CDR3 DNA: TGTGCCAGCAGCAAAGCGGCTGGACCGGAGGAGACCCAGTACTTC
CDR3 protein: CASSKAAGPEETQYF

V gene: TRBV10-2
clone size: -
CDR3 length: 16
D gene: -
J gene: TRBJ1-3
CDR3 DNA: TGCGCCAGCAGGGCGTTGGGGGCGACCTCTGGAAACACCATATATTTT
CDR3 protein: CASRALGATSGNTIYF

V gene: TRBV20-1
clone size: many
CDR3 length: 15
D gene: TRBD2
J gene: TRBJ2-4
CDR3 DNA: TGCAGTGCTAAACTAGCGGGAGATGCCAAAAACATTCAGTACTTC
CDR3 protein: CSAKLAGDAKNIQYF

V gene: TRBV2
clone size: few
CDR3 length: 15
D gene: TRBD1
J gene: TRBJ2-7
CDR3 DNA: TGTGCCAGCAGTGAGTCTGCGGGACAGGGCTACGAGCAGTACTTC
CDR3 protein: CASSESAGQGYEQYF

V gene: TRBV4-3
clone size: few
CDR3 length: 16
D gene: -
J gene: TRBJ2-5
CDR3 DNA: TGCGCCAGCAGCGACGACCCCGGGACTGGACGTGAGACCCAGTACTTC
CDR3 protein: CASSDDPGTGRETQYF

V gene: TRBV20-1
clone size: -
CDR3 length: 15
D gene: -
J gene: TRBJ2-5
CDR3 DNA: TGCAGTGCTAGAGATCCTAGGGGGGCCGGGGAGACCCAGTACTTC
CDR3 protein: CSARDPRGAGETQYF

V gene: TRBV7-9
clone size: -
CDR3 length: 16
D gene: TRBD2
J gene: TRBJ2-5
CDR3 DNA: TGTGCCAGCAGCTCGGTACTAGCGGGAACACAAGAGACCCAGTACTTC
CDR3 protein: CASSSVLAGTQETQYF

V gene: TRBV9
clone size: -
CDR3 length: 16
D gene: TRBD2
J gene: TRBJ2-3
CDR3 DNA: TGTGCCAGCAGCGTAGTAGCGGGGGGGATCACAGATACGCAGTATTTT
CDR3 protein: CASSVVAGGITDTQYF

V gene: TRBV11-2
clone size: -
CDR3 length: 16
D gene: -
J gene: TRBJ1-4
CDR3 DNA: TGTGCCAGCAGCTTAGTAGCGGTCCGAAGACTTGAAAAACTGTTTTTT
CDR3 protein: CASSLVAVRRLEKLFF

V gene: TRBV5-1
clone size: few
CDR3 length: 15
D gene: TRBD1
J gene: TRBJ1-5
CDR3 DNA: TGCGCCAGCAGCTGGACAGGGGGCCCCAATCAGCCCCAGCATTTT
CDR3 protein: CASSWTGGPNQPQHF

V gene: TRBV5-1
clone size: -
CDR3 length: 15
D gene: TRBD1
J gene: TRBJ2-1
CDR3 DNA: TGCGCCAGCAGCAGCCCGGGACAGGGAGACAATAAGCAGTTCTTC
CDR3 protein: CASSSPGQGDNKQFF

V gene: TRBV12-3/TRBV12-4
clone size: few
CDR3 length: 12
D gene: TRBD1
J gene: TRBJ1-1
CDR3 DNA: TGTGCCAGCACCGGAACAGGGGTTGAAGCTTTCTTT
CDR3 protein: CASTGTGVEAFF

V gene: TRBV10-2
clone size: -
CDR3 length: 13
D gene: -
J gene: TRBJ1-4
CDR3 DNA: TGCGCCACCGCGAGGGAAGGGTTTGAAAAACTGTTTTTT
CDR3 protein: CATAREGFEKLFF

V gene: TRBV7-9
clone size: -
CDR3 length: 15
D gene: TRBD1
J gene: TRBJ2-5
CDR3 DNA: TGTGCCAGCAGTTTTTGGGGGACAGGACAAAAGGGGGAGTTCTTC
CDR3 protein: CASSFWGTGQKGEFF

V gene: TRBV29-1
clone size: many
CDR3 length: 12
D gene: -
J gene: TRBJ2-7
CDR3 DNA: TGCAGCGTTGCGGGCGGGCCCTACGAGCAGTACTTC
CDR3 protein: CSVAGGPYEQYF

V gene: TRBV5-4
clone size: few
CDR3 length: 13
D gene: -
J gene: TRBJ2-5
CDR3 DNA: TGTGCCAGCAGGGCTAGCCGACAAGAGACCCAGTACTTC
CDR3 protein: CASRASRQETQYF

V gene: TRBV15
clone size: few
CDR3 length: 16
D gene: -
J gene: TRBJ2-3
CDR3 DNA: TGTGCCACCAGCAGAGATAGGGGCAGCATCACAGATACGCAGTATTTT
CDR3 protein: CATSRDRGSITDTQYF

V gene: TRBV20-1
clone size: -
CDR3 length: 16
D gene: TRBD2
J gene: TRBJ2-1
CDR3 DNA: TGCAGTGCTACGAGAACGGGGAGCGGGAGGCTCTATGAGCAGTTCTTC
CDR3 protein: CSATRTGSGRLYEQFF

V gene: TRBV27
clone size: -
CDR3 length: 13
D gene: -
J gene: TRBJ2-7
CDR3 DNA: TGTGCCAGCAGTTTATCAGCTTTCTACGAGCAGTACTTC
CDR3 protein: CASSLSAFYEQYF

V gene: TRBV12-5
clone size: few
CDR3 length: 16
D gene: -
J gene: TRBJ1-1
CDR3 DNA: TGTGCTAGTGGTTTGGTAATTGGGCCCCGATTCCCTGGAGCTTTCTTT
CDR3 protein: CASGLVIGPRFPGAFF

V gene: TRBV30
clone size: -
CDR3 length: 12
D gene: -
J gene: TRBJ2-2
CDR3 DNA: TGTGCCTGGAATGGAGACACCGGGGAGCTGTTTTTT
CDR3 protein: CAWNGDTGELFF

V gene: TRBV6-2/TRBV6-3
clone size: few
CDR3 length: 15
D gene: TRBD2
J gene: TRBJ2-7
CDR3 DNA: TGTGCCAGCAGTTCAGCGGGGAACCAGGTCTACGAGCAGTACTTC
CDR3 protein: CASSSAGNQVYEQYF

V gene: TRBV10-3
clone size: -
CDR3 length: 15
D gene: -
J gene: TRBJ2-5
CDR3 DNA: TGTGCCATCAGTAAAAAGGCGGGAACCCAAGAGACCCAGTACTTC
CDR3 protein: CAISKKAGTQETQYF